Sequencing of this TCR beta chain was carried out in a study of CD8+CD57+ T cells in acquired aplastic anemia. This clonotype came up once. Profiles of TCR beta VDJ and CDR3 were generated from a genomic DNA template. MiXCR, run by TCRdb on the reads, gives a single entry per CDR3 protein. This table has around 200,000 distinct CDR3 sequences, around 63% appearing once. Before being chosen for sequencing, patients had shown CD8+CD57+ cell expansion by flow cytometry. When blood sampling took place, the patients had received no therapy. V dropped 5 bases and J dropped 0 bases, with 10 bases sitting between them. The CDR3 contains 13 residues. The V gene's germline CDR1 is DFQATT and CDR2 SNEGSKA (reference sequence).

This TCR was recovered from a human donor with aplastic anemia. The sample taken for sequencing was sorted CD4+, CD8+, or CD8+CD57+ T cells (not recorded which) from PBMCs. This chain links TRBV20-1 with TRBJ2-5; D is possibly TRBD1 or TRBD2 (6 bases each). The CDR3 reads CSAGGGDQETQYF. The CDR3 nucleotides read TGCAGTGCTGGGGGCGGGGACCAAGAGACCCAGTACTTC.